The 18 T cell receptor beta chains presented below share a single source sample, sequenced in a study of human T cells and chemical hapten exposure. TCRdb re-analysed the RACE reads in MiXCR, keeping a single row per CDR3 protein. The data contain about 100,000 distinct CDR3 sequences, about 10% of them singletons. Time point noted: patch test 1, 2 weeks after DPC sensitization. Regarding treatment: therapeutic diphenylcyclopropenone sensitization with weekly scalp DPC. The source was whole blood, collected in connection with sensitization to the hapten diphenylcyclopropenone (DPC). The receptor set was obtained from a man aged 40-55 years with alopecia areata. Some clones in this sample may be carry-over from other donors' samples.

The chain couples TRBV6-2 or TRBV6-3 to TRBJ2-1, with D perhaps TRBD2 (6 bases). The germline CDR1 and CDR2 sequences are MNHEY and SVGEGT. This CDR3 region has 15 residues. The V end was cut by 5 bases, the J end by 5 bases, with 16 bases between. DNA for the CDR3: TGTGCCAGCAGTCCGGCCGGGACTCACAACAATGAGCAGTTCTTC. This translates into CASSPAGTHNNEQFF.

The V and J genes are TRBV13 and TRBJ2-5; 9 nucleotides line up with TRBD1. The CDR3 is 15 residues long. Germline lookup yields CDR1 PRHDT and CDR2 FYEKMQ (reference sequence). Trimming at V came to 5 bases and at J to 5 bases, leaving 9 bases not matched to a gene. CDR3 amino acids: CASSLRTGAGETQYF. The CDR3 nucleotides read TGTGCCAGCAGCCTAAGGACAGGGGCAGGGGAGACCCAGTACTTC.

V gene TRBV5-5 combines with J gene TRBJ1-5; D gene unclear. The germline V gene has CDR1 SGHKS and CDR2 YYEKEE (reference sequence). This CDR3 has 13 amino acids. Here the CDR3 DNA reads TGTGAAAGAAGAGTGGAAGGGTCTCAGCCCCAGCATTTT. This gives the protein CERRVEGSQPQHF.

The rearrangement joins TRBV27 to TRBJ2-1; TRBD2 aligns across 9 bases. CDR3 length: 17 amino acids. Losses at the gene ends were 0 bases for V and 5 bases for J; bases not matched to a gene: 8. Germline V gene data show CDR1 as MNHEY and CDR2 as SMNVEV (reference sequence). The CDR3 region has the DNA TGTGCCAGCAGTTTATCGGTCATAGCGGGGGCCCACAATGAGCAGTTCTTC. This translates into CASSLSVIAGAHNEQFF.

This clonotype has at least ten counts. This chain links TRBV12-5 with TRBJ1-2, with D perhaps matching TRBD1 (6 bases). This CDR3 comprises 14 residues. The V gene lost 5 bases and the J gene lost 2 bases, with 12 bases spanning the gap. Germline V gene lookup returns CDR1 LGHNT and CDR2 FRNRAP. The CDR3 bases are TGTGCTAGTGGTACCCTAGGACAGAACTATGGCTACACCTTC. It codes for CASGTLGQNYGYTF.

This clonotype was detected a few times. V gene TRBV3-1 combines with J gene TRBJ2-2, with D maybe TRBD1 (6 bases). The V end lost 4 bases, the J end lost 5 bases, and 20 bases lay between the germline ends. Germline-derived CDR1 and CDR2 are LGHDT and YNNKEL (reference sequence). This CDR3 has 17 amino acids. CDR3 nucleotides: TGTGCCAGCAGCCCCCCTGGTTGGGGGCGTATGACCGGGGAGCTGTTTTTT. Translated: CASSPPGWGRMTGELFF. Full variable domain (remainder filled in from reference TRBV3-1 and TRBJ2-2): DTAVSQTPKYLVTQMGNDKSIKCEQNLGHDTMYWYKQDSKKFLKIMFSYNNKELIINETVPNRFSPKSPDKAHLNLHINSLELGDSAVYFCASSPPGWGRMTGELFFGEGSRLTVL.

This clonotype was seen repeatedly, ten times or more. V is TRBV20-1 and J is TRBJ2-5; 10 positions agree with TRBD2. Germline V gene data show CDR1 as DFQATT and CDR2 as SNEGSKA (reference sequence). This CDR3 is built from 14 residues. J was trimmed by 4 bases and V by 3 bases; bases with no gene match: 5. This CDR3 is CSASSSGSVETQYF. The CDR3 DNA sequence: TGCAGTGCTAGCTCTAGCGGGAGTGTAGAGACCCAGTACTTC.

This clonotype showed up many times. The chain has TRBV20-1 and TRBJ1-2, with D perhaps matching TRBD1 (5 bases). Germline V CDR1 and CDR2: DFQATT, SNEGSKA (reference sequence). The CDR3 covers 16 residues. V was cut by 6 bases and J by 4 bases, with 24 bases left in between. As DNA, the CDR3 is TGCAGTGCCAAGGGATCTCAGGGCCCCTGGGGCTATGGCTACACCTTC. This translates into CSAKGSQGPWGYGYTF.

The J gene is TRBJ2-3, the V gene TRBV15; D might be TRBD1 (5 bases). The V end lost 0 bases, the J end lost 2 bases, and 24 bases lay between the germline ends. Germline CDR1 reads LNHNV; CDR2 reads YYDKDF (reference sequence). This CDR3 has 20 residues. As DNA, the CDR3 is TGTGCCACCAGCAGAGACCCCCGACGTTGGGGCAGCGTAACCACAGATACGCAGTATTTT. This sequence encodes CATSRDPRRWGSVTTDTQYF.

Written as DNA, the CDR3 is TGCGCCAGCAGCTCAGATGGGGGAACTGAAGCTTTCTTT. Its protein product is CASSSDGGTEAFF. This chain joins TRBV5-1 and TRBJ1-1, with a possible D match to TRBD1 (5 bases). Trimming removed 3 bases from V and 5 bases from J, with 11 bases in between. Germline V lookup: CDR1 SGHRS, CDR2 YFSETQ. The CDR3 consists of 13 residues. Drawing the rest from reference TRBV5-1 and TRBJ1-1, the complete variable domain is KAGVTQTPRYLIKTRGQQVTLSCSPISGHRSVSWYQQTPGQGLQFLFEYFSETQRNKGNFPGRFSGRQFSNSRSEMNVSTLELGDSALYLCASSSDGGTEAFFGQGTRLTVV.

The chain combines TRBV6-6 with TRBJ2-1; 8 bases agree with TRBD2. The V gene's germline CDR1 is MNHNY and CDR2 SVGAGI (reference sequence). J gave up 4 bases and V 8 bases, and 4 bases lay outside the gene matches. The CDR3 has 13 residues. CDR3 sequence reads: CASGRGDYNEQFF. Written as DNA, the CDR3 is TGTGCCAGCGGGCGGGGGGATTACAATGAGCAGTTCTTC.

The CDR3 coding sequence is TGTGCCAGCAGCTTTTCCGGTCCGGGGAATGAGCAGTTCTTC. It encodes CASSFSGPGNEQFF. This chain links TRBV5-6 with TRBJ2-1, with D possibly being TRBD2 (5 bases). With 2 bases removed from V and 7 bases from J, the gap between germline ends came to 13 bases. Per the germline V gene, CDR1 is SGHDT and CDR2 is YYEEEE. The CDR3 loop spans 14 amino acids.

This clonotype was observed a handful of times. The chain combines TRBV14 with TRBJ2-1, with D maybe TRBD1 (6 bases). Trimming pared 4 bases from V and 4 bases from J, leaving 14 bases between. The germline gives CDR1 SGHDN, CDR2 FVKESK. CDR3 length equals 15 residues. The CDR3 DNA reads as TGTGCCAGCAGCCGACCCGGGACAACTTACAATGAGCAGTTCTTC. Its translation is CASSRPGTTYNEQFF.

This chain uses TRBV6-1 with TRBJ2-5; 9 bases map to TRBD1. This CDR3 spans 15 amino acids. V lost 5 bases to trimming and J lost 5 bases; unmatched junction nucleotides: 9. The germline V gene encodes CDR1 MNHNS and CDR2 SASEGT. The CDR3 coding sequence is TGTGCCAGCAGTCCCGGGGACAGGGTCCCTGAGACCCAGTACTTC. Protein sequence: CASSPGDRVPETQYF.

The J gene is TRBJ1-5, the V gene TRBV28, with D possibly matching TRBD1 (5 bases). CDR1 and CDR2 (germline): MDHEN, SYDVKM. V gave up 7 bases and J gave up 4 bases, with 14 bases separating them. The CDR3 is made up of 14 amino acids. The CDR3 DNA reads as TGTGCCAGCACTGTAGAGGGGCCGAATCAGCCCCAGCATTTT. As protein: CASTVEGPNQPQHF.

V usage is TRBV28 and J usage is TRBJ2-5; the D gene is possibly TRBD1 (6 bases). Trimming pared 5 bases from V and 1 base from J, leaving 11 bases between. This CDR3 is built from 14 residues. Germline-derived CDR1 and CDR2 are MDHEN and SYDVKM. Here the CDR3 reads CASSRGTTQETQYF. CDR3 DNA: TGTGCCAGCAGTAGAGGGACAACCCAAGAGACCCAGTACTTC.

The table lists this clonotype with a few counts. The rearrangement links TRBV20-1 to TRBJ2-5; the match to TRBD2 covers 12 bases. The CDR3 contains 13 residues. Germline V gives CDR1 DFQATT, CDR2 SNEGSKA (reference sequence). The CDR3 loop is CSAGLAGQETQYF. CDR3 nucleotides: TGCAGCGCTGGACTAGCGGGACAAGAGACCCAGTACTTC.

This clonotype came up a few times. The chain is built from TRBV14 and TRBJ2-5, with 11 bases aligning to TRBD2. The CDR3 extends over 13 amino acids. V shed 6 bases and J 3 bases; nucleotides not matched to a gene: 0. CDR1 and CDR2 from the germline V gene are SGHDN and FVKESK. CDR3 in amino acids: CASRGLAEETQYF. As DNA, the CDR3 is TGTGCCAGCAGGGGACTAGCGGAAGAGACCCAGTACTTC.